Presented here are 10 T cell receptor beta chains from one specimen sequenced in a study of blood T cell repertoires in COVID-19. The table came from immunoSEQ multiplex PCR; TCRdb's copy has only in-frame clones and leaves some out. The sample holds about 250,000 clones, about 86% seen once. The sequencing input was peripheral blood. These receptors were obtained from a man older than 75 with acute or convalescent COVID-19.

J is TRBJ1-1 and V is TRBV18; perhaps TRBD1 as D (5 bases). V was cut by 2 bases and J by 3 bases, with 10 bases left in between. CDR3 length: 14 amino acids. Germline CDR1 reads KGHSH; CDR2 reads LQKENI. CDR3: CASSPSIGDTEAFF. CDR3 DNA sequence: TGTGCCAGCTCACCAAGTATAGGGGACACTGAAGCTTTCTTT.

The rearrangement links TRBV3-1 (or the pseudogene TRBV3-2) to TRBJ2-7; D is perhaps TRBD1 (5 bases). Germline values: CDR1 LGHDT, CDR2 YNNKEL (reference sequence). This CDR3 comprises 14 residues. V was cut by 4 bases and J by 4 bases, with 14 bases left in between. CDR3: CASSLIGRTYEQYF. In nucleotides, the CDR3 is TGTGCCAGCAGCCTTATCGGACGGACATACGAGCAGTACTTC.

The CDR3 coding sequence is TGTGCCAGCAGTATGTGGTGGAGTTCTAACTATGGCTACACCTTC. This sequence encodes CASSMWWSSNYGYTF. The genes are TRBV5-4 and TRBJ1-2; D is unclear. The germline V gene encodes CDR1 SGHNT and CDR2 YYREEE (reference sequence). V lost 5 bases to trimming and J lost 0 bases, with 14 bases between them. There are 15 residues in the CDR3.

V is TRBV11-2 and J is TRBJ1-1; 7 nucleotides align to TRBD1. Germline assignment: CDR1 SGHAT and CDR2 FQNNGV. After removal of 3 bases from V and 6 bases from J, the junction contained 1 base not matched to a gene. There are 12 residues in the CDR3. CDR3 DNA: TGTGCCAGCAGCTTGCAGGGGGCTGAAGCTTTCTTT. Its protein is CASSLQGAEAFF.

The chain joins TRBV6-2 or TRBV6-3 to TRBJ2-4; 7 bases fit TRBD1. Trimming took 5 bases from V and 7 from J; bases not matched to a gene: 11. Per the germline V gene, CDR1 is MNHEY and CDR2 is SVGEGT. CDR3 length: 15 amino acids. CDR3 DNA sequence: TGTGCCAGCAGTGGGGAAAAGGACAGGTGGAACATTCAGTACTTC. Protein sequence: CASSGEKDRWNIQYF.

This clone has only a few counts. For the CDR3, the DNA is TGTGCCAGCAGCTTAGGGTGGGACAGGCCGGCAGGCGGAAACACCATATATTTT. This codes for CASSLGWDRPAGGNTIYF. This sequence joins TRBV7-9 and TRBJ1-3, with TRBD1 matching over 8 bases. J was trimmed by 4 bases and V by 1 base; bases with no gene match: 12. The CDR3 sequence is 18 residues long. Germline assignment: CDR1 SEHNR and CDR2 FQNEAQ (reference sequence).

This clone has just one count. The rearrangement uses TRBV2 and TRBJ2-4; TRBD1 aligns across 8 bases. In germline, CDR1 is SNHLY, CDR2 FYNNEI. V gave up 6 bases and J gave up 4 bases; unmatched junction bases: 5. The CDR3 length is 14 residues. The CDR3 sequence is CASRPGGAKNIQYF. CDR3 in DNA: TGTGCCAGCAGACCAGGGGGCGCGAAAAACATTCAGTACTTC.

V gene TRBV6-5 combines with J gene TRBJ1-2; D ambiguous. The CDR3 consists of 13 residues. Germline V gene sequence: CDR1 MNHEY, CDR2 SVGAGI. Trimming removed 11 bases from V and 2 bases from J, with 15 bases in between. This CDR3 reads CAASDQSNYGYTF. CDR3 DNA: TGTGCCGCGAGCGACCAATCGAACTATGGCTACACCTTC.

The rearrangement links TRBV5-1 to TRBJ1-1; unclear D gene. CDR1 is SGHRS and CDR2 is YFSETQ in the germline V gene. The CDR3 length is 13 residues. V lost 1 base and J lost 0, with 4 bases in between. The CDR3 loop reads CASSLSVNTEAFF. In DNA, the CDR3 is TGCGCCAGCAGCTTGTCTGTGAACACTGAAGCTTTCTTT.

The rearrangement joins TRBV5-1 to TRBJ1-1; 8 positions match TRBD1. The V and J ends lost 0 bases and 1 base, in that order; junction bases with no gene match: 11. Germline V gene lookup returns CDR1 SGHRS and CDR2 YFSETQ. The CDR3 sequence is 18 residues long. CDR3 amino acids: CASSLVPAGGRENTEAFF. The CDR3 DNA sequence: TGCGCCAGCAGCTTGGTTCCGGCAGGGGGCAGAGAGAACACTGAAGCTTTCTTT.